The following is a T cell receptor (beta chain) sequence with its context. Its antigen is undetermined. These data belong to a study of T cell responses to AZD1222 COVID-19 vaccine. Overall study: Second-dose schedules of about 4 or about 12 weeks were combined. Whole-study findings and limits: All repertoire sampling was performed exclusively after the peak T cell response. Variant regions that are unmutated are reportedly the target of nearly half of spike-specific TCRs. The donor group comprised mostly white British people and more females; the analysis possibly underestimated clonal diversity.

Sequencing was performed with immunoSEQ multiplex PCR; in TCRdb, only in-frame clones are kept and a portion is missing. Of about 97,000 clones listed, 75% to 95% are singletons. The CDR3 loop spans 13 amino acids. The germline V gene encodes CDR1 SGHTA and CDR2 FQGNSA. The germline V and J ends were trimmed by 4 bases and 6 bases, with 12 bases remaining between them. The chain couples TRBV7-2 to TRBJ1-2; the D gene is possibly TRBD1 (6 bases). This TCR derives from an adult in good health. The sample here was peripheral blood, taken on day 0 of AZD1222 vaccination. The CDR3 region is CASSYRAGDGYTF. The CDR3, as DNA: TGTGCCAGCAGCTATAGGGCAGGGGATGGCTACACCTTC.